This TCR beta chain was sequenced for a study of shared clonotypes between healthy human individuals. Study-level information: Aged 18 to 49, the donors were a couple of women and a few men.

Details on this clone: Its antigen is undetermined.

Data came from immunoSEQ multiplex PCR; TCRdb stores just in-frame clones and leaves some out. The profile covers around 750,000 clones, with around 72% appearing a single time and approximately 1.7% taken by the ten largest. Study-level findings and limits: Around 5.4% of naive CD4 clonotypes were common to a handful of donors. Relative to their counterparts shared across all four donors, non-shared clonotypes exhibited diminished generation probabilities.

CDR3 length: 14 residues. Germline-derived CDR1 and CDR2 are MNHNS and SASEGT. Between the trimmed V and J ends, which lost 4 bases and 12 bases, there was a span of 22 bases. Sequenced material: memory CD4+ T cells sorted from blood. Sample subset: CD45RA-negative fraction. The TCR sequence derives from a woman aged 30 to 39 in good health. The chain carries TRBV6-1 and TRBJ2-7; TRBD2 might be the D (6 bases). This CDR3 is CASSAGSTAGGVYF. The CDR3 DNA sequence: TGTGCCAGCAGTGCAGGGTCTACAGCGGGTGGAGTGTACTTC.